This T cell receptor gamma chain was sequenced for a study of gammadelta T cells in human blood (TCRdb year 2020). The investigation overall reported the following: According to the study, polyclonal expansion of innate gamma-delta T cells immediately after birth appeared to be driven by microbial exposure.

The CDR3 has 16 amino acids, counting the end cysteine and phenylalanine. The sequence is cut down to CDR3 DNA, 48 bases in frame from base 1. CDR1 and CDR2, looked up from the germline V gene (reference sequence), are GITISATS and ISYDGTV. V lost 2 bases and J lost 4 bases, and the count of bases not matched to a germline gene is 2. The method behind the library was RT-PCR. The run used an Illumina MiSeq. For TCRdb, the public reads were processed anew by CATT, and duplicate DNA sequences were folded into one row. Counted in this sample were roughly 400 gamma-chain clones; roughly 12% of them appeared once. The ten largest clones take up roughly 25% of the sample. This clone counts as hyperexpanded (1% or more). The target of this receptor is not known. No qualities accompany the bases; no much larger clone lies one base away.

Sequenced: Vgamma9Vdelta2 gamma-delta T cells from adult blood. The chain couples TRGV9 to TRGJP. The clonotype originates from a human donor. CDR3 sequence: CALWEDQELGKKIKVF. The bases read TGTGCCTTGTGGGAGGATCAAGAGTTGGGCAAAAAAATCAAGGTATTT.